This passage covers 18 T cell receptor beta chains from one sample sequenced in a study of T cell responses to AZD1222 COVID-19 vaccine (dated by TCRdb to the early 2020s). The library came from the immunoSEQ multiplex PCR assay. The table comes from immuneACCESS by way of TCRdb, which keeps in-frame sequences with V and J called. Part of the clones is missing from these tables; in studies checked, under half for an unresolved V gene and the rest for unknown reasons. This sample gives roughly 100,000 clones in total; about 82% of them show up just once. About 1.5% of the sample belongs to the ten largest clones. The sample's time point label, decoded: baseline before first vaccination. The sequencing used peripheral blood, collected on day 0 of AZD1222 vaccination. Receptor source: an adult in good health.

This CDR3 is CASSFGEFEQFF. CDR3 DNA: TGTGCCAGCAGTTTCGGGGAGTTTGAGCAGTTCTTC. The J gene is TRBJ2-1, the V gene TRBV28; the D gene is possibly TRBD2 (5 bases). The V gene lost 3 bases and the J gene lost 9 bases, with 9 bases spanning the gap. The CDR3 is 12 amino acids. Germline V gene sequence: CDR1 MDHEN, CDR2 SYDVKM.

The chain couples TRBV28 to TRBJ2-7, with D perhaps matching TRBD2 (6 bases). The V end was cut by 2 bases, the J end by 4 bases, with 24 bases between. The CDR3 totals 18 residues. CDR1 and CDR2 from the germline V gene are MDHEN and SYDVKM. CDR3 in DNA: TGTGCCAGCAGTTTAAACCCCGCGGGGCAGGGATTTTCTTACGAGCAGTACTTC. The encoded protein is CASSLNPAGQGFSYEQYF.

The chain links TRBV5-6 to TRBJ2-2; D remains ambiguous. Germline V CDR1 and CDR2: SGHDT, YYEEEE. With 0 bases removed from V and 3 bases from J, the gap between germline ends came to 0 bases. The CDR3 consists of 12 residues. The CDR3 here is CASSLDTGELFF. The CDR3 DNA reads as TGTGCCAGCAGCTTGGACACCGGGGAGCTGTTTTTT.

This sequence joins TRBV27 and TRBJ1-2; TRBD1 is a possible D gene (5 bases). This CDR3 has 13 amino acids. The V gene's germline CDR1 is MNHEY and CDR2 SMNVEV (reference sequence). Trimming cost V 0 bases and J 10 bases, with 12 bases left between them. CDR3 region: CASSLSGAHDYTF. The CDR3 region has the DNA TGTGCCAGCAGTTTATCAGGGGCGCACGACTACACCTTC.

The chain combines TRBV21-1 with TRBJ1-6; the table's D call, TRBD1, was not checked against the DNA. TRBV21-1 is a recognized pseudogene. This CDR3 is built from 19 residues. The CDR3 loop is CASKRTGETLLAYNSPLHF. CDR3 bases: TGTGCCAGCAAAAGGACAGGGGAAACCCTTCTTGCCTATAATTCACCCCTCCACTTT.

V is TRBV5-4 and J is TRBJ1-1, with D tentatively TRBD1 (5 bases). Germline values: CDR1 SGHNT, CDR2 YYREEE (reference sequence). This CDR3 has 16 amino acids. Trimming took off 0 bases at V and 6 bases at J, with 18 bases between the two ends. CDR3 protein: CASSLGRSGSSSEAFF. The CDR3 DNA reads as TGTGCCAGCAGCTTGGGGCGGTCAGGGAGCTCTTCTGAAGCTTTCTTT. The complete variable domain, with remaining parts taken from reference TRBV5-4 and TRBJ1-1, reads ETGVTQSPTHLIKTRGQQVTLRCSSQSGHNTVSWYQQALGQGPQFIFQYYREEENGRGNFPPRFSGLQFPNYSSELNVNALELDDSALYLCASSLGRSGSSSEAFFGQGTRLTVV.

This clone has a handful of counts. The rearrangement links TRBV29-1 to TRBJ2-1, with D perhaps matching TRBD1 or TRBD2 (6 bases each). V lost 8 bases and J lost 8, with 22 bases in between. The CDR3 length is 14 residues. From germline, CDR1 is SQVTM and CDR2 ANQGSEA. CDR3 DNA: TGCAGCACCCCTTCGGGGGCACTAGGCCATGAGCAGTTCTTC. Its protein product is CSTPSGALGHEQFF.

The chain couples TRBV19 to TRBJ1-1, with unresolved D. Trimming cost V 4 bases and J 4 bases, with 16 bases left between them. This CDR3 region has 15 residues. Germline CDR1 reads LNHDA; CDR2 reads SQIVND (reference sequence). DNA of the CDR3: TGTGCCAGTAGTACCAGACCAGACACGGGCACTGAAGCTTTCTTT. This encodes CASSTRPDTGTEAFF.

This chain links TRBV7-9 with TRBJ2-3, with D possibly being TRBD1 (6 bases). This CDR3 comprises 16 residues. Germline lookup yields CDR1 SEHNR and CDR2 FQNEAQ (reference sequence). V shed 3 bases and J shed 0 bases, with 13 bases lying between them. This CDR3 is CASSLAPGQSTDTQYF. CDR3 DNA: TGTGCCAGCAGCTTGGCTCCGGGACAAAGCACAGATACGCAGTATTTT.

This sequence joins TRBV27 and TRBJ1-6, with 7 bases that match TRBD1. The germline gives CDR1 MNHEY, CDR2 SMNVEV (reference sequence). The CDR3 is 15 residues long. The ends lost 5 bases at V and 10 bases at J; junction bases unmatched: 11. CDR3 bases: TGTGCCAGCAGTCCGAATCGACAGGGTCGGTCACCCCTCCACTTT. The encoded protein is CASSPNRQGRSPLHF.

In DNA, the CDR3 is TGCGCCAGCAGCCACAGCGGGGGATTGTCTCGTGAGCAGTTCTTC. It is translated as CASSHSGGLSREQFF. This chain uses TRBV5-1 with TRBJ2-1; 8 bases agree with TRBD2. The CDR3 totals 15 residues. Germline CDR1 and CDR2: SGHRS and YFSETQ. Trimming cost V 4 bases and J 9 bases; bases outside gene matches: 12.

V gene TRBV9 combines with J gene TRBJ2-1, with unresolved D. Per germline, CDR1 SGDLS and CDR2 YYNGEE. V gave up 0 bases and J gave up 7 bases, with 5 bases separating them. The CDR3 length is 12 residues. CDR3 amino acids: CASSVDLNEQFF. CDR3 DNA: TGTGCCAGCAGCGTAGATCTTAATGAGCAGTTCTTC.

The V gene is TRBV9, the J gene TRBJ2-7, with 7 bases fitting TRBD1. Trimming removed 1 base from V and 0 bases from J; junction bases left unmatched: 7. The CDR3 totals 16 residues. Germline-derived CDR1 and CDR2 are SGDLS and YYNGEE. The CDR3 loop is CASSVRDREGSYEQYF. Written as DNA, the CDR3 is TGTGCCAGCAGCGTACGCGACAGGGAAGGCTCCTACGAGCAGTACTTC.

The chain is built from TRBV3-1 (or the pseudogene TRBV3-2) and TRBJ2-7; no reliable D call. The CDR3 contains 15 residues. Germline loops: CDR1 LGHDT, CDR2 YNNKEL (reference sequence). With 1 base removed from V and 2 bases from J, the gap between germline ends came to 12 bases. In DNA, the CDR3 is TGTGCCAGCAGCCAAGGAGTAATGTCGACCTACGAGCAGTACTTC. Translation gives CASSQGVMSTYEQYF.

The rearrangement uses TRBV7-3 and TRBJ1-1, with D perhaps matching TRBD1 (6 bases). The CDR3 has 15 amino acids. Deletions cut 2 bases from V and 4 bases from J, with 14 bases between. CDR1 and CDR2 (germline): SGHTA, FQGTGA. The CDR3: CASSLFPGEGTEAFF. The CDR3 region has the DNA TGTGCCAGCAGCTTATTTCCAGGGGAGGGCACTGAAGCTTTCTTT.

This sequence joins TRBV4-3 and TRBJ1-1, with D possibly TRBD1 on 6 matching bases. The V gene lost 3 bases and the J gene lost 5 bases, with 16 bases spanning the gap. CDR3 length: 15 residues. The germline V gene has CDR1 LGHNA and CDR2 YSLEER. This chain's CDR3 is CASSQDDRPDTEAFF. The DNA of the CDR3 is TGCGCCAGCAGCCAGGACGACAGGCCGGATACTGAAGCTTTCTTT.

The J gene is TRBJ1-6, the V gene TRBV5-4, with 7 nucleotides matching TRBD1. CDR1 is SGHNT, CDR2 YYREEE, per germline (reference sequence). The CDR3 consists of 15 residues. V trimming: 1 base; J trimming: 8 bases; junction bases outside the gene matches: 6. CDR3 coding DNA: TGTGCCAGCAGCTTGAGAGGGGGCGGTGATTCACCCCTCCACTTT. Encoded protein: CASSLRGGGDSPLHF.

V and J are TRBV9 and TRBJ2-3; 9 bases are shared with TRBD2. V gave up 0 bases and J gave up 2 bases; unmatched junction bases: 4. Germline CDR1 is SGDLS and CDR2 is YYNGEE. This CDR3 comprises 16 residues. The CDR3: CASSVGLAGVTDTQYF. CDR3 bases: TGTGCCAGCAGCGTAGGGTTAGCGGGAGTCACAGATACGCAGTATTTT.